This passage covers 20 T cell receptor beta chains from one sample sequenced in a study of regulatory T cells in long-lasting Graves disease. The authors built TCR beta libraries using iRepertoire HTBI primers and Arm-PCR of CDR3 regions. TCRdb independently ran MiXCR on the multiplex PCR reads; one entry per CDR3 protein. The profile shows 400,000 to 650,000 distinct CDR3 sequences, about 16% of them singletons. This sample's time point: newly diagnosed GD, antithyroid drugs for less than 3 months. Generation of the TCR library employed RNA extracted from PBMCs. The sample was also reused in another study, on T cells in Graves' hyperthyroidism and ophthalmopathy.

Sequenced material: peripheral blood mononuclear cells (PBMCs), taken at new diagnosis, from a patient treated with antithyroid drugs. Source of these receptors: a woman aged 35-65 years with Graves disease.

This clonotype was seen many times. The chain links TRBV6-2 or TRBV6-3 to TRBJ2-3; TRBD1 aligns across 9 bases. The ends lost 5 bases at V and 3 bases at J; junction bases unmatched: 15. The CDR3 totals 18 residues. The germline V gene has CDR1 MNHEY and CDR2 SVGEGT. CDR3 sequence reads: CASSPRGDRVWRTDTQYF. DNA for the CDR3: TGTGCCAGCAGTCCACGGGGGGACAGGGTTTGGAGAACAGATACGCAGTATTTT.

The chain has TRBV7-9 and TRBJ2-2; no definite D call. Trimming removed 3 bases from V and 6 bases from J, with 14 bases in between. The length of the CDR3 is 15 residues. The germline gives CDR1 SEHNR, CDR2 FQNEAQ (reference sequence). CDR3 bases: TGTGCCAGCAGCTTCACCTCGTGGGCGGCCGGGGAGCTGTTTTTT. Translation: CASSFTSWAAGELFF.

This clonotype has a handful of counts. The chain carries TRBV30 and TRBJ1-2, with D possibly TRBD1 on 5 matching bases. This CDR3 contains 13 residues. V was clipped by 0 bases and J by 7 bases, with 12 bases between them. Germline lookup yields CDR1 GTSNPN and CDR2 SVGIG (reference sequence). CDR3 sequence: CAWSVGGAGGYTF. Here the CDR3 DNA reads TGTGCCTGGAGTGTAGGTGGGGCTGGTGGCTACACCTTC. Together with reference TRBV30 and TRBJ1-2, the CDR3 gives the full variable domain: SQTIHQWPATLVQPVGSPLSLECTVEGTSNPNLYWYRQAAGRGLQLLFYSVGIGQISSEVPQNLSASRPQDRQFILSSKKLLLSDSGFYLCAWSVGGAGGYTFGSGTRLTVV.

The sample holds many counts of this clonotype. The chain combines TRBV10-3 with TRBJ1-1, with a possible D match to TRBD1 (6 bases). The ends were cut back, 8 bases at V and 3 bases at J, with 10 bases in the middle. The CDR3 spans 12 residues. Per the germline V gene, CDR1 is ENHRY and CDR2 is SYGVKD. CDR3 sequence reads: CAIRKGDTEAFF. The DNA of the CDR3 is TGTGCCATCCGCAAGGGGGACACTGAAGCTTTCTTT.

This clonotype occurred a few times. The V call is TRBV18, the J call TRBJ2-2, with D unresolved. The CDR3 runs to 14 residues. Looked up from germline, CDR1 is KGHSH and CDR2 is LQKENI. Trimming removed 3 bases from V and 6 bases from J, with 11 bases in between. CDR3 bases: TGTGCCAGCTCACCGGAGTGGAAGGCCGGGGAGCTGTTTTTT. Residues: CASSPEWKAGELFF.

The J gene is TRBJ1-2, the V gene TRBV2; D is undetermined. This CDR3 contains 15 residues. CDR1 SNHLY and CDR2 FYNNEI come from the germline V gene. V was pared by 1 base and J by 2 bases, with 11 bases between. CDR3 sequence: CASSEGTLTNYGYTF. The DNA of the CDR3 is TGTGCCAGCAGTGAAGGCACTTTGACGAACTATGGCTACACCTTC.

V and J are TRBV6-1 and TRBJ1-5, with unresolved D. Germline V gene data show CDR1 as MNHNS and CDR2 as SASEGT. V was shortened by 6 bases and J by 6 bases, with 15 bases between the two germline ends. The length of the CDR3 is 14 residues. The CDR3 sequence: CASRPLPSPQPQHF. The DNA of the CDR3 is TGTGCCAGCAGGCCATTACCAAGCCCTCAGCCCCAGCATTTT.

As regards this clonotype: Relative to the germline gene, one junction end is altered; a read error may explain this. The chain carries TRBV2 and TRBJ2-1; tentative D call: TRBD1 (5 bases). CDR3 size: 14 residues. CDR1 SNHLY and CDR2 FYNNEI come from the germline V gene. The CDR3 region has the DNA TGTGTCAGCAGTCCTAGGGGCTCCTACAATGAGCAGTTCTTC. Translated: CVSSPRGSYNEQFF.

The V call is TRBV29-1, the J call TRBJ2-1; D call uncertain. The germline gives CDR1 SQVTM, CDR2 ANQGSEA. The CDR3 runs 13 residues. With 4 bases removed from V and 5 bases from J, the gap between germline ends came to 12 bases. The CDR3 DNA follows: TGCAGCGTTGGGCAAGCGTCCCACAATGAGCAGTTCTTC. This translates into CSVGQASHNEQFF.

This clonotype was counted ten times or more. The chain links TRBV20-1 to TRBJ1-4; 7 bases fit TRBD1. CDR3 size: 14 residues. CDR1 and CDR2 from the germline V gene are DFQATT and SNEGSKA (reference sequence). With V trimmed by 3 bases and J by 4 bases, 5 bases remained unmatched. CDR3 sequence: CSASLGQLNEKLFF. The CDR3 DNA reads TGCAGTGCTAGTTTGGGACAGCTTAATGAAAAACTGTTTTTT.

This clonotype was recorded at least ten times. The chain employs TRBV5-1 and TRBJ2-3, with D unclear. The germline V and J ends were trimmed by 0 bases and 0 bases, with 8 bases remaining between them. This CDR3 comprises 15 residues. CDR1 is SGHRS and CDR2 is YFSETQ in the germline V gene. CDR3 sequence: CASSLEQASTDTQYF. The CDR3 DNA is TGCGCCAGCAGCTTGGAGCAGGCTAGCACAGATACGCAGTATTTT.

Concerning this clonotype: At one of its ends the junction is not consistent with the germline gene, which may arise from a read error. The chain couples TRBV7-3 to TRBJ2-1; 9 nucleotides line up with TRBD1. The V gene's germline CDR1 is SGHTA and CDR2 FQGTGA. The CDR3 consists of 15 residues. The CDR3 loop reads CASSRDRATYDEQFF. The CDR3 DNA sequence: TGTGCCAGCAGCCGGGACAGGGCAACCTACGATGAGCAGTTCTTC.

This clonotype came up many times. V is TRBV20-1 and J is TRBJ2-5; 9 nucleotides agree with TRBD2. This CDR3 has 15 residues. Losses at the gene ends were 3 bases for V and 4 bases for J; bases not matched to a gene: 9. The V gene's germline CDR1 is DFQATT and CDR2 SNEGSKA (reference sequence). The CDR3 loop is CSARRGGRAIETQYF. As DNA, the CDR3 is TGCAGTGCTAGGCGGGGCGGGAGGGCGATAGAGACCCAGTACTTC.

This clonotype was found many times. V and J are TRBV7-6 and TRBJ1-4, with D hard to call. This CDR3 region has 15 residues. With 2 bases removed from V and 4 bases from J, the gap between germline ends came to 11 bases. Per germline, CDR1 SGHVS and CDR2 FNYEAQ. The CDR3 region has the DNA TGTGCCAGCAGCTTACCACCTGGGGTTAATGAAAAACTGTTTTTT. Its protein is CASSLPPGVNEKLFF. Full variable domain (remainder filled in from reference TRBV7-6 and TRBJ1-4): GAGVSQSPRYKVTKRGQDVALRCDPISGHVSLYWYRQALGQGPEFLTYFNYEAQQDKSGLPNDRFSAERPEGSISTLTIQRTEQRDSAMYRCASSLPPGVNEKLFFGSGTQLSVL.

This clonotype has ten or more counts. This chain uses TRBV13 with TRBJ2-7; the D gene is possibly TRBD1 (5 bases). The CDR3 runs to 14 residues. V lost 4 bases and J 0 bases, leaving 10 bases between the germline ends. Looked up from germline, CDR1 is PRHDT and CDR2 is FYEKMQ (reference sequence). For the CDR3, the DNA is TGTGCCAGCAGCTCCAGACAGAGCTCCTACGAGCAGTACTTC. Its protein is CASSSRQSSYEQYF. Full variable domain (outside the CDR3, taken from reference TRBV13 and TRBJ2-7): AAGVIQSPRHLIKEKRETATLKCYPIPRHDTVYWYQQGPGQDPQFLISFYEKMQSDKGSIPDRFSAQQFSDYHSELNMSSLELGDSALYFCASSSRQSSYEQYFGPGTRLTVT.

The chain joins TRBV5-5 to TRBJ1-1, with D uncertain. V was shortened by 3 bases and J by 0 bases, with 21 bases between the two germline ends. This CDR3 is 18 amino acids long. Germline CDR1 SGHKS, CDR2 YYEKEE (reference sequence). The CDR3 protein is CASSSPNLRRRMNTEAFF. CDR3 coding DNA: TGTGCCAGCAGCTCGCCAAATCTGCGAAGACGGATGAACACTGAAGCTTTCTTT.

The V gene is TRBV7-8, the J gene TRBJ1-6; D is unclear. V gave up 4 bases and J gave up 0 bases, with 13 bases separating them. Germline V lookup: CDR1 SGHVS, CDR2 FQNEAQ. The CDR3 has 17 residues. CDR3 in amino acids: CASSSGRLSSYNSPLHF. In DNA form, the CDR3 reads TGTGCCAGCAGCTCCGGACGGCTTAGCTCCTATAATTCACCCCTCCACTTT. The full variable domain, rest sourced from reference TRBV7-8 and TRBJ1-6, is GAGVSQSPRYKVAKRGQDVALRCDPISGHVSLFWYQQALGQGPEFLTYFQNEAQLDKSGLPSDRFFAERPEGSVSTLKIQRTQQEDSAVYLCASSSGRLSSYNSPLHFGNGTRLTVT.

This clonotype was found many times. The V and J genes are TRBV20-1 and TRBJ2-3; D is possibly TRBD1 or TRBD2 (7 bases each). The germline V and J ends were trimmed by 0 bases and 0 bases, with 10 bases remaining between them. The CDR3 spans 15 residues. CDR1 is DFQATT, CDR2 SNEGSKA, per germline (reference sequence). CDR3 DNA: TGCAGTGCTAGAGATCAGGGGGGGAGCACAGATACGCAGTATTTT. It yields the protein CSARDQGGSTDTQYF.

A note on this clonotype: This may come from a read error, since a much larger clone is one base off. The rearrangement uses TRBV2 and TRBJ2-7; possible D gene TRBD2, 6 bases. The V gene's germline CDR1 is SNHLY and CDR2 FYNNEI. CDR3 length: 13 amino acids. CDR3 in DNA: TGTGGCAGCAGTTCGCGGGGTATCCACGAGCAGTACTTC. Protein product: CGSSSRGIHEQYF.

The table lists this clonotype with many counts. The chain combines TRBV5-1 with TRBJ2-7; 7 bases fit TRBD1. Per germline, CDR1 SGHRS and CDR2 YFSETQ. Trimming cost V 3 bases and J 2 bases; bases outside gene matches: 5. The CDR3 is 14 amino acids. CDR3 residues: CASSSGQATYEQYF. CDR3 in DNA: TGCGCCAGCAGCTCCGGACAGGCTACCTACGAGCAGTACTTC.